One T cell receptor (beta chain) is described in this entry. What it binds is unknown. Being one base from a much bigger clone, this may be a read error. This CDR3 contains 14 residues. Germline CDR1 is DFQATT and CDR2 is SNEGSKA (reference sequence). Then a second PCR, running about 6 to 11 cycles, was carried out with a sample-barcoded 5' primer and a J-beta primer mix. TCRdb used MiXCR to reprocess the 5' RACE reads, holding one entry per CDR3 protein. The sample holds 650,000 to 700,000 distinct CDR3 sequences, about a third seen once. The entry originates in a study of blood T cells in healthy people across ages. The study's findings and limits: Donors of long life had a larger count of naive CD4+ cells and greater diversity than aged donors. Observed TCR beta diversity showed a strong correlation with the percentage of naive T cells as measured by flow cytometry.

The sample was blood. The chain uses TRBV20-1 and TRBJ2-7; D is unclear. The J call is in doubt because the DNA end fits TRBJ2-5 better. The TCR sequence derives from an elderly woman in good health. CDR3 in amino acids: CSARVSPRQETQYF. DNA of the CDR3: TGCAGTGCTAGAGTCTCCCCAAGGCAAGAGACCCAGTACTTC.